This T cell receptor beta chain was profiled in a study of T cells after yellow fever vaccination (dated by TCRdb to about 2019). Notes on the research overall: The SMART-Seq v4 Ultra Low Input RNA kit was used to prepare libraries from fractions with low cell numbers. To follow T-cell clones before and after both primary and booster YFV17D yellow fever vaccination, bulk TCR alpha and beta repertoires underwent longitudinal sequencing. Blood was collected at multiple timepoints before and after primary and secondary immunization, and bulk PBMC replicates and cell subsets were isolated. Two healthy male donors made up the cohort, one aged 18 to 29 years and the other aged 30 to 40 years. What the authors observed across the whole study: Because only two donors were included in the study, the extent to which the findings can be generalized is limited. The secondary T-cell response was weaker than the primary response but faster, peaking on day 5 instead of day 15. A small fraction of clonotypes appeared in both the CD4 and CD8 compartments, likely as a result of convergent recombination. FACS-sorted repertoires could contain abundant contaminating clonotypes from the bulk population, so computational filtering was required. Most clones expanded after primary vaccination were re-detected after the booster (96% of CD4 and around 88% of CD8), suggesting broad memory maintenance.

Sequencing used an Illumina NovaSeq 6000. Synthesis of TCR cDNA relied on 5'RACE template switching, a step that introduced a universal primer site along with unique molecular identifiers. Priming for cDNA synthesis came from both the TCR alpha and TCR beta constant segments. Two PCR steps were used to amplify libraries, with sample barcodes and sequencing adapters being added in the second step. Sequencing of libraries was performed on Illumina HiSeq 2500 (2x100 bp) or NovaSeq (2x150 bp). On the authors' methods: Reads were demultiplexed and collapsed into UMI consensus sequences with MIGEC, and V(D)J alignment was performed with MiXCR. Vaccine-responding clonotypes were identified with edgeR using replicate PBMC samples, with FDR below 0.01 and a log2 fold change above 5 up to day 15 being required. Each bulk clonotype was labeled CD4 or CD8 based on which sequenced repertoire, CD4 or CD8, contained the clonotype at higher abundance. The public reads were reanalyzed by TCRdb: fastp trimming at Q25, MiXCR alignment, in-frame beta chains only. Merged by CDR3 protein, the rows form single entries marked with the most common genes and DNA. The V and J calls here are based on TCRdb, not the publication. The sample table shows about 320,000 distinct CDR3 sequences, and roughly 10% are seen once. The leading ten clones occupy 3.3% of the sample.

Note on this clonotype: Its antigen target is currently unknown. It has no much larger one-base neighbor in the sample; base qualities were not kept.

The sample's treatment or condition label, in plain terms: live attenuated yellow fever vaccine strain. PBMCs were isolated from peripheral blood using a standard Ficoll-Paque protocol. Dynabeads CD4 and CD8 positive selection kits were used to isolate the CD4 and CD8 T-cell fractions. RNA was extracted with TriZol from bulk PBMCs, CD4 and CD8 fractions, and dextramer-positive and dextramer-negative fractions. After removal of 5 bases from V and 0 bases from J, the junction retains 8 bases not matched to a gene. The CDR3 runs 17 amino acids, cysteine and phenylalanine included. Only CDR3 DNA remains: 51 bases, in frame from the first base. CDR1 is given as SGHRS and CDR2 as YFSETQ, both from the germline V gene.

The TCR was taken from a man in his late teens or twenties who received the YFV17D yellow fever vaccine. The V and J segments used are TRBV5-1 and TRBJ2-1; 10 bases in the middle match TRBD1. The source material was CD4+ T cells sorted from PBMCs, sampled 45 days after the yellow fever booster vaccination. The CDR3 corresponds to CASRRQGAVSSYNEQFF. The DNA sequence follows: TGCGCCAGCAGGAGACAGGGGGCGGTCAGCTCCTACAATGAGCAGTTCTTC.